Listed below are T cell receptor beta chains from one sample, sequenced in a study of CD8+ T cells in alopecia areata. Repertoires were generated with immunoSEQ multiplex PCR, while TCRdb's copy carries only in-frame clones and drops some. The top ten hold approximately 4.9% of the sample, which has around 190,000 clones, approximately 53% seen once. Sequencing was done on a sample of CD8+ T cells sorted from blood. All receptors come from a human donor in good health. The CDR3 runs from the conserved cysteine through the conserved F or W. D genes are given only for firm matches. Size values are once, few and many counts, or a class for expanded clones, and some rows have none.

NA TRBJ2-7 TRBV5-1 NA TGCGCCACCCCGGAGCAGGGCTACGAGCAGTACTTC CATPEQGYEQYF
NA TRBJ2-5 TRBV5-6 NA TGTGCCAGCAGCCACGCCGCGGCCCGTCAACCAGAGACCCAGTACTTC CASSHAAARQPETQYF
NA TRBJ1-2 TRBV5-4 NA TGTGCCAGCAGAACCAGTTTGCTCTATGGCTACACCTTC CASRTSLLYGYTF
NA TRBJ2-1 TRBV27 NA TGTGCCAGCAGTATGGACGGATACAATGAGCAGTTCTTC CASSMDGYNEQFF
NA TRBJ1-2 TRBV10-2 few TGCGCCAGCACCCAGAGGGTGGGTGGCTATGGCTACACCTTC CASTQRVGGYGYTF
TRBD1 TRBJ2-2 TRBV29-1 few TGCAGCGGGACAGGGTTCACCGGGGAGCTGTTTTTT CSGTGFTGELFF
TRBD1 TRBJ1-2 TRBV29-1 few TGCAGCGATCTGACAGGGGACTATGGCTACACCTTC CSDLTGDYGYTF
NA TRBJ2-4 TRBV5-1 NA TGCGCCAGCAGCTCGATCACAGGGAATAGGGACATTCAGTACTTC CASSSITGNRDIQYF
TRBD1 TRBJ1-2 TRBV27 few TGTGCCAGCAGTTCACAGGGGAGGGATGGCTACACCTTC CASSSQGRDGYTF
NA TRBJ1-1 TRBV7-2 few TGTGCCAGCACCCCCCGGGACAAAATGAACACTGAAGCTTTCTTT CASTPRDKMNTEAFF
TRBD2 TRBJ2-3 TRBV9 NA TGTGCCAGCAGCACGGCTAGCGGAGGGAGCACAGATACGCAGTATTTT CASSTASGGSTDTQYF
NA TRBJ2-7 TRBV11-2 NA TGTGCCAGCAGCTTATCGTGGCAGGGGTCCCTCGAGCAGTACTTC CASSLSWQGSLEQYF
NA TRBJ1-1 TRBV29-1 NA TGCAGCGTTGAACAATCGAACACTGAAGCTTTCTTT CSVEQSNTEAFF
NA TRBJ1-1 TRBV5-6 NA TGTGCCAGCAGCTTGGCACCGGGGGCGCGGGCCGCTGAAGCTTTCTTT CASSLAPGARAAEAFF
NA TRBJ2-7 TRBV30 few TGTGCCTGGAGCGACGGGACATCCCACGAGCAGTACTTC CAWSDGTSHEQYF
TRBD1 TRBJ1-2 TRBV5-4 few TGTGCCAGCAGTTCTTCAGGGGGAGTTCACACCTTC CASSSSGGVHTF
TRBD1 TRBJ2-3 TRBV2 NA TGTGCCGGGGACAGTCACACAGATACGCAGTATTTT CAGDSHTDTQYF
NA TRBJ2-7 TRBV7-9 NA TGTGCCAGCAGCGCCCGGGACACCGAGCAGTACTTC CASSARDTEQYF
NA TRBJ1-5 TRBV2 NA TGTGCCAGCAGTGAAAGAGTCTTCGGGCAGCCCCAGCATTTT CASSERVFGQPQHF
NA TRBJ2-1 TRBV29-1 NA TGCAGCGTTGAAGATCGTCTCAATGAGCAGTTCTTC CSVEDRLNEQFF
TRBD2 TRBJ2-7 TRBV6-5 NA TGTGCCAGCACCCCGGGGGGGCCCGAGCAGTACTTC CASTPGGPEQYF
NA TRBJ1-1 TRBV13 NA TGTGCCAGCAGCCTCCAGAAAAACAACTCCCCGAACACTGAAGCTTTCTTT CASSLQKNNSPNTEAFF
NA TRBJ2-6 TRBV7-9 few TGTGCCAGCAGCAACGAAGGGGAGTCTGGGGCCAACGTCCTGACTTTC CASSNEGESGANVLTF
TRBD2 TRBJ2-5 TRBV29-1 NA TGCAGCGTTGACCTTACGGGACTAGCTGGAGAGACCCAGTACTTC CSVDLTGLAGETQYF
NA TRBJ1-6 TRBV30 NA TGTGCCTTAGGTTCACCCCTCCACTTT CALGSPLHF
NA TRBJ2-3 TRBV7-3 few TGTGCCAGCAGCTTAACGGGTAGGGCAGATACGCAGTATTTT CASSLTGRADTQYF
TRBD1 TRBJ1-2 TRBV7-9 few TGTGCCAGCAGCTCCTCCCTCCTTGACAGGGCGAACTATGGCTACACCTTC CASSSSLLDRANYGYTF
NA TRBJ1-2 TRBV9 NA TGTGCCAGCAGCGTAGGGGGGAGCGGCTACACCTTC CASSVGGSGYTF
NA TRBJ1-2 TRBV29-1 few TGCAGCGTTGAAGATCTGGGGGAGGGAGGCTACACCTTC CSVEDLGEGGYTF
TRBD1 TRBJ2-7 TRBV7-9 NA TGTGCCAGCAGCCTGGACAGGGGACTACGGGAGCAGTACTTC CASSLDRGLREQYF
NA TRBJ1-2 TRBV7-9 once TGTGCCAGCAGCGCAGAGTATGGCTACACCTTC CASSAEYGYTF
NA TRBJ2-7 TRBV5-1 NA TGCGCCAGCAGCCTTGGGGGGAACTCCTACGAGCAGTACTTC CASSLGGNSYEQYF
TRBD2 TRBJ2-1 TRBV30 NA TGTGCCTGGAGGGGTCGGGGGGAACCCTACAATGAGCAGTTCTTC CAWRGRGEPYNEQFF
NA TRBJ2-4 TRBV13 few TGTGCCAGCAGCTCCCGACAGGGAGGGTACATTCAGTACTTC CASSSRQGGYIQYF
NA TRBJ2-3 TRBV4-2 NA TGTGCCAGCAGCCAAGAATGGGGAGATACGCAGTATTTT CASSQEWGDTQYF
NA TRBJ2-2 TRBV30 NA TGTGCCTGGAGTTTTACAAACACCGGGGAGCTGTTTTTT CAWSFTNTGELFF
TRBD2 TRBJ2-7 TRBV4-1 NA TGCGCCAGCAGCCAAGAGGAAAGCGGGGGGTACTACGAGCAGTACTTC CASSQEESGGYYEQYF
NA TRBJ2-3 TRBV30 once TGTGCCTGGAGTGGCCTGGGTACGCAGTATTTT CAWSGLGTQYF
NA TRBJ1-6 TRBV2 NA TGTGCCACCATCAACGGAAATTCACCCCTCCACTTT CATINGNSPLHF
TRBD1 TRBJ2-3 TRBV6-5 NA TGTGCCAGCGACCCGGGACAGGGCCCAGATACGCAGTATTTT CASDPGQGPDTQYF
TRBD2 TRBJ2-7 TRBV15 NA TGTGCCACCAGCAGAGACCGGGAGGAAGACGAGCAGTACTTC CATSRDREEDEQYF